The next 19 T cell receptor beta chains were all read from a single sample in a study of T-cell reconstitution after alpha-beta-depleted transplantation in children. During its preparation, the TCRbeta library received unique molecular identifiers. A single record per CDR3 protein comes from TCRdb applying MiXCR to the PCR reads. This repertoire shows some 200,000 distinct CDR3 sequences, approximately 6.8% found once; its top ten account for around 2.7%. Sequencing was performed on PBMCs from the stem cell graft donor, taken from the stem cell graft. Every receptor here comes from a human donor who donated a stem cell graft to a child with Wiskott-Aldrich syndrome.

CDR3 amino acids: CASSRGGLGTEAFF. The CDR3 nucleotides read TGTGCCAGCTCACGCGGGGGATTGGGTACTGAAGCTTTCTTT. The chain has TRBV6-2 or TRBV6-3 and TRBJ1-1, with a tentative D call TRBD1 (5 bases). Germline CDR1 MNHEY, CDR2 SVGEGT. Trimming cost V 8 bases and J 5 bases, with 18 bases left between them. The CDR3 covers 14 residues.

This clonotype has a count of ten or more. V usage is TRBV12-3 or TRBV12-4 and J usage is TRBJ2-1, with D tentatively TRBD1 (6 bases). CDR3 length: 15 residues. V shed 1 base and J shed 0 bases, with 7 bases lying between them. CDR3 DNA: TGTGCCAGCAGTTTAGAACAGGGCTCCTACAATGAGCAGTTCTTC. Amino acids: CASSLEQGSYNEQFF.

The chain combines TRBV5-1 with TRBJ2-2; maybe TRBD2 (6 bases). This CDR3 spans 14 amino acids. CDR1 SGHRS and CDR2 YFSETQ come from the germline V gene. Trimming left V 6 bases short and J 3 bases short, with 12 bases between. For the CDR3, the DNA is TGCGCCAGCACCCGATCGGGGGACACCGGGGAGCTGTTTTTT. Encoded protein: CASTRSGDTGELFF.

This clonotype was detected many times. The chain carries TRBV20-1 and TRBJ1-1, with D possibly TRBD1 on 5 matching bases. CDR3 length: 14 amino acids. The germline gives CDR1 DFQATT, CDR2 SNEGSKA (reference sequence). V gave up 5 bases and J gave up 3 bases, with 16 bases separating them. Here the CDR3 DNA reads TGCAGTGCTGCAACAGGCCCTGGCTACACTGAAGCTTTCTTT. This gives the protein CSAATGPGYTEAFF.

In this sample, this clonotype turned up many times. The chain recombines TRBV6-5 with TRBJ1-6, with a weak D call TRBD1 (6 bases). The CDR3 runs to 12 residues. Germline V CDR1 and CDR2: MNHEY, SVGAGI. The ends were cut back, 6 bases at V and 12 bases at J, with 12 bases in the middle. CDR3 region: CASRPTGRPLHF. The CDR3 DNA is TGTGCCAGCAGACCAACAGGGAGACCCCTCCACTTT.

This clonotype has more than one count but fewer than ten. The gene calls are TRBV3-1 and TRBJ1-5; a weak D match, TRBD1 (5 bases). The CDR3 contains 14 residues. CDR1 and CDR2 from the germline V gene are LGHDT and YNNKEL (reference sequence). Trimming removed 0 bases from V and 11 bases from J, with 14 bases in between. CDR3 sequence reads: CASSQEGVPRTQHF. DNA of the CDR3: TGTGCCAGCAGCCAAGAGGGGGTCCCGCGGACCCAGCATTTT. Full variable domain (rest looked up from reference TRBV3-1 and TRBJ1-5): DTAVSQTPKYLVTQMGNDKSIKCEQNLGHDTMYWYKQDSKKFLKIMFSYNNKELIINETVPNRFSPKSPDKAHLNLHINSLELGDSAVYFCASSQEGVPRTQHFGDGTRLSIL.

There are a few counts of this clonotype. The chain is built from TRBV11-2 and TRBJ2-3; 8 bases line up with TRBD2. V dropped 5 bases and J dropped 0; count of bases not matched to a gene: 13. This CDR3 has 18 amino acids. Germline assignment: CDR1 SGHAT and CDR2 FQNNGV. The CDR3 DNA reads TGTGCCAGCAGCCGAACCCCGGGACTAGGCACTAGCACAGATACGCAGTATTTT. Amino acid sequence: CASSRTPGLGTSTDTQYF.

This clonotype has a count of ten or more. This chain uses TRBV10-3 with TRBJ1-1; possibly TRBD1 for D (6 bases). This CDR3 contains 16 residues. V dropped 6 bases and J dropped 6 bases, with 23 bases sitting between them. The germline V gene encodes CDR1 ENHRY and CDR2 SYGVKD. The CDR3 loop is CAIRPSFTDRLSEAFF. Written as DNA, the CDR3 is TGTGCCATCAGGCCCTCCTTTACGGACAGATTGTCTGAAGCTTTCTTT.

The table lists this clonotype with many counts. CDR3 bases: TGCAGCGTCGTGGACGTCCCTGAAGCTTTCTTT. This gives the protein CSVVDVPEAFF. V is TRBV29-1 and J is TRBJ1-1, with D uncertain. CDR1 is SQVTM, CDR2 ANQGSEA, per germline. Trimming removed 6 bases from V and 6 bases from J, with 11 bases in between. The CDR3 contains 11 residues.

This clonotype was seen many times. The rearrangement joins TRBV7-2 to TRBJ2-5, with D perhaps TRBD1 or TRBD2 (6 bases each). Germline V gene lookup returns CDR1 SGHTA and CDR2 FQGNSA. This CDR3 has 16 amino acids. Trimming stripped 0 bases from V and 0 bases from J, with 11 bases between. The CDR3 is CASSLASGQYQETQYF. Here the CDR3 DNA reads TGTGCCAGCAGCTTAGCTAGCGGACAGTACCAAGAGACCCAGTACTTC.

V gene TRBV6-1 combines with J gene TRBJ2-1, with 12 bases that match TRBD2. The germline CDR1 and CDR2 sequences are MNHNS and SASEGT. The junction had 12 bases not matched to a gene; V was cut back by 8 bases and J by 10 bases. The CDR3 length is 15 residues. The CDR3 nucleotides read TGTGCCAGCCAAGGACTAGCGGGATTTCGACGGGAGCAGTTCTTC. Its translation is CASQGLAGFRREQFF.

Many counts were recorded for this clonotype. The chain employs TRBV19 and TRBJ2-3; no definite D call. The CDR3 covers 15 residues. V dropped 2 bases and J dropped 2 bases, with 11 bases sitting between them. Germline V gives CDR1 LNHDA, CDR2 SQIVND (reference sequence). As DNA, the CDR3 is TGTGCCAGTAGTATATGGCCCGCCTACACAGATACGCAGTATTTT. This encodes CASSIWPAYTDTQYF.

In this sample, this clonotype turned up many times. The chain links TRBV24-1 to TRBJ2-1; the D gene is possibly TRBD2 (7 bases). Per germline, CDR1 KGHDR and CDR2 SFDVKD. The CDR3 covers 15 residues. Between the trimmed V and J ends, which lost 0 bases and 9 bases, there was a span of 14 bases. The CDR3 is CATSDLKSGGTEQFF. The CDR3, as DNA: TGTGCCACCAGTGATTTGAAGTCGGGGGGCACTGAGCAGTTCTTC.

This clonotype showed up many times. The CDR3 protein is CSAGASRDRDYEQYF. CDR3 in DNA: TGCAGTGCTGGAGCGTCCCGGGACAGGGACTACGAGCAGTACTTC. The rearrangement joins TRBV20-1 to TRBJ2-7; 9 nucleotides match TRBD1. CDR3 length equals 15 residues. From germline, CDR1 is DFQATT and CDR2 SNEGSKA (reference sequence). V was clipped by 5 bases and J by 3 bases; unmatched bases: 11.

This clonotype showed up many times. CDR3 sequence reads: CSATTGSNQPQHF. DNA of the CDR3: TGCAGTGCAACGACAGGGTCCAATCAGCCCCAGCATTTT. This sequence joins TRBV20-1 and TRBJ1-5, with 7 nucleotides matching TRBD1. Trimming took 6 bases from V and 3 from J; bases not matched to a gene: 5. This CDR3 spans 13 amino acids. Per the germline V gene, CDR1 is DFQATT and CDR2 is SNEGSKA (reference sequence).

This clonotype was counted ten times or more. The chain is built from TRBV20-1 and TRBJ1-4; D is unresolved. The CDR3 loop spans 13 amino acids. Germline assignment: CDR1 DFQATT and CDR2 SNEGSKA (reference sequence). With 3 bases removed from V and 3 bases from J, the gap between germline ends came to 8 bases. The CDR3 spells CSARGASNEKLFF. CDR3 DNA: TGCAGTGCTAGGGGCGCGTCTAATGAAAAACTGTTTTTT.

Ten or more counts support this clonotype. The chain has TRBV7-8 and TRBJ1-1, with a possible D match to TRBD1 (6 bases). Germline V lookup: CDR1 SGHVS, CDR2 FQNEAQ. This CDR3 spans 14 amino acids. Trimming shortened V by 5 bases and J by 5 bases, and 15 bases separated the two germline ends. The CDR3 region is CASSLINTGTEAFF. The DNA of the CDR3 is TGTGCCAGCAGCCTAATAAATACAGGGACTGAAGCTTTCTTT.

In its sample, this clonotype was seen many times. The rearrangement joins TRBV12-3 or TRBV12-4 to TRBJ2-1; 9 positions match TRBD2. Trimming took 6 bases from V and 1 from J; bases not matched to a gene: 7. This CDR3 spans 16 amino acids. The CDR3 DNA follows: TGTGCCAGCAGCCCTTCGACTAGCGGATCCTACAATGAGCAGTTCTTC. Translating gives CASSPSTSGSYNEQFF.

This chain connects TRBV5-1 to TRBJ1-1; maybe TRBD1 (5 bases). Germline values: CDR1 SGHRS, CDR2 YFSETQ. Between the trimmed V and J ends, which lost 4 bases and 3 bases, there was a span of 19 bases. The CDR3 has 16 amino acids. In DNA, the CDR3 is TGCGCCAGCAGCCCTTTTGTGGCGGGGGGGGACACTGAAGCTTTCTTT. As protein: CASSPFVAGGDTEAFF. Using reference TRBV5-1 and TRBJ1-1 for the parts outside the CDR3, the full variable domain is KAGVTQTPRYLIKTRGQQVTLSCSPISGHRSVSWYQQTPGQGLQFLFEYFSETQRNKGNFPGRFSGRQFSNSRSEMNVSTLELGDSALYLCASSPFVAGGDTEAFFGQGTRLTVV.